This TCR beta chain is drawn from a study of somatic mutations in cytotoxic T cells in rheumatoid arthritis. As concerns this clone: The same CDR3 arises from other DNA sequences in this sample as well.

Profiled with immunoSEQ multiplex PCR; TCRdb holds only in-frame clones, not every one. The table lists roughly 30,000 clones, around 87% of them singletons, with less than 9.5% in the top ten. This CDR3 contains 12 residues. The germline V gene has CDR1 SEHNR and CDR2 FQNEAQ (reference sequence). Trimming pared 5 bases from V and 4 bases from J, leaving 7 bases between. Sequenced material: CD8+ T cells sorted from blood. This chain joins TRBV7-9 and TRBJ2-3; maybe TRBD2 (5 bases). This TCR derives from an adult with rheumatoid arthritis. The CDR3 loop is CASSLGADTQYF. The CDR3 region has the DNA TGTGCCAGCAGCCTCGGGGCAGATACGCAGTATTTT.